This T cell receptor beta chain was profiled in a study of radiation and T cells in renal cell carcinoma. CDR1 and CDR2 from the germline V gene are MNHEY and SVGAGI. CDR3 length equals 15 residues. The V and J ends lost 5 bases and 7 bases, in that order; junction bases with no gene match: 8. Findings of the study overall: In blood, top tumor clones expanded by 2 weeks, shrinking by 4.

Using immunoSEQ multiplex PCR, the repertoire was profiled, and TCRdb retains in-frame clones only, with some absent. This table holds 150,000 to 200,000 clones, about 85% found once. This sample's time point: blood 4 weeks post-SBRT, at nephrectomy. Treatment described: 15 Gy SBRT to primary tumor, nephrectomy 4 weeks later. Nephrectomy followed 15 Gy stereotactic body radiation by 4 weeks. For this clone: Its antigen remains unknown.

The specimen comprised blood, sampled from a patient whose treatment included radiotherapy and nephrectomy. The receptor comes from a woman aged 45-60 years with renal cell carcinoma. The genes are TRBV6-5 and TRBJ2-7; 13 nucleotides align to TRBD2. The CDR3 DNA is TGTGCCAGCAGTCCTACTAGCGGGGGGGCGAGGGAGCAGTACTTC. It encodes CASSPTSGGAREQYF.